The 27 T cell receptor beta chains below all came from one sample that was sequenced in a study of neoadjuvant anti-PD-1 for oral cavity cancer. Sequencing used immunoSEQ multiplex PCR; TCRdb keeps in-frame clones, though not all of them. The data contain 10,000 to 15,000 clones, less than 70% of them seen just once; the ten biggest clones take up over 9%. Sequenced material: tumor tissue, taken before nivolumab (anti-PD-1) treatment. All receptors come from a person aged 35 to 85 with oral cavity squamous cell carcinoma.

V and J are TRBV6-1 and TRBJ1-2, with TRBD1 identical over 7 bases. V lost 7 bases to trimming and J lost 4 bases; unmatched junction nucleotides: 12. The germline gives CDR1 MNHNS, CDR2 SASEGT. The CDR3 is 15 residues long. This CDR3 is CASKEGWTGGYGYTF. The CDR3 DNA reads TGTGCCAGCAAAGAGGGGTGGACAGGAGGCTATGGCTACACCTTC.

In DNA, the CDR3 is TGCAGCGTTGATGGCCTAGCGGTTGGGGGGGAGCAGTTCTTC. Its translation: CSVDGLAVGGEQFF. V is TRBV29-1 and J is TRBJ2-1, with 7 bases fitting TRBD2. Germline CDR1 reads SQVTM; CDR2 reads ANQGSEA. The junction had 12 bases not matched to a gene; V was cut back by 3 bases and J by 10 bases. The CDR3 is 14 residues long.

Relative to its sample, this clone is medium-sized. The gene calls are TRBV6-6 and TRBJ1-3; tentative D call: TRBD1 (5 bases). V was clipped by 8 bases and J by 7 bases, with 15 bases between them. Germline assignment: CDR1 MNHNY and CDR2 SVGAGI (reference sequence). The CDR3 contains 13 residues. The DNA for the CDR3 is TGTGCCAGCCGGTCCAGGGAGAGCAACACCATATATTTT. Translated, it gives CASRSRESNTIYF.

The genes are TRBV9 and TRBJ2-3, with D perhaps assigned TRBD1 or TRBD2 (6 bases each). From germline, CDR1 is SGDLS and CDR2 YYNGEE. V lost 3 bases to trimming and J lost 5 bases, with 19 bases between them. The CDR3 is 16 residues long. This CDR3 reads CASSDGGGRLGDTQYF. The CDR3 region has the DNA TGTGCCAGCAGCGATGGTGGGGGGCGACTGGGAGATACGCAGTATTTT.

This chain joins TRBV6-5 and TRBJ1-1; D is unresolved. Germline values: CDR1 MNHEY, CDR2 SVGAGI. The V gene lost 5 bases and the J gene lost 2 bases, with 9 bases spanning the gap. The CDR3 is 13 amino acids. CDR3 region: CASSTPRNTEAFF. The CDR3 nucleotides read TGTGCCAGCAGTACACCTCGTAACACTGAAGCTTTCTTT.

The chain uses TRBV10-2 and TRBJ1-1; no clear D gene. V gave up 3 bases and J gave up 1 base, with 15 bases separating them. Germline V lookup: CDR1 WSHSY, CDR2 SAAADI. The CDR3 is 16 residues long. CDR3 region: CASSEIPPGENTEAFF. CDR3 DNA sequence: TGCGCCAGCAGTGAAATTCCCCCGGGCGAGAACACTGAAGCTTTCTTT.

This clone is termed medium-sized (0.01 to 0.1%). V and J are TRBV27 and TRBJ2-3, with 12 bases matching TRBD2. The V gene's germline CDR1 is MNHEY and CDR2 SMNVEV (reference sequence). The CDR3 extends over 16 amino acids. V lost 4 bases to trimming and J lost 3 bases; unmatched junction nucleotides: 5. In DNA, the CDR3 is TGTGCCAGCAGTTGGGCACTAGCGGGAGGAACAGATACGCAGTATTTT. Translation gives CASSWALAGGTDTQYF.

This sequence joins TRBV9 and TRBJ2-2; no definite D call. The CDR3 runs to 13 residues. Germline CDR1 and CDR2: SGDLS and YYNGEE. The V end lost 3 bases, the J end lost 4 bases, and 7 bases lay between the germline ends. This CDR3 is CASSAPLTGELFF. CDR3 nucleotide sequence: TGTGCCAGCAGCGCCCCCCTCACCGGGGAGCTGTTTTTT. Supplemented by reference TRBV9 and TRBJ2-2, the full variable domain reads DSGVTQTPKHLITATGQRVTLRCSPRSGDLSVYWYQQSLDQGLQFLIQYYNGEERAKGNILERFSAQQFPDLHSELNLSSLELGDSALYFCASSAPLTGELFFGEGSRLTVL.

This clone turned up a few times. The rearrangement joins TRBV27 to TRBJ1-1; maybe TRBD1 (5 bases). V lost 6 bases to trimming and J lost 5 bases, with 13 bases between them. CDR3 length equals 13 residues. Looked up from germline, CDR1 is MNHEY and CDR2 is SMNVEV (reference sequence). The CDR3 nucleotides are TGTGCCAGCAGGGGACGGGAAAGAACTGAAGCTTTCTTT. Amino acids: CASRGRERTEAFF.

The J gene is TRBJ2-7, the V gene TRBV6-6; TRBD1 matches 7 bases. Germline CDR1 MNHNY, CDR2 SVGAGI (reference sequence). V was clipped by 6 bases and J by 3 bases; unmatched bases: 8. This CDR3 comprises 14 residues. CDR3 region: CASRPGTALYEQYF. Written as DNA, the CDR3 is TGTGCCAGCAGGCCCGGGACAGCCCTCTACGAGCAGTACTTC.

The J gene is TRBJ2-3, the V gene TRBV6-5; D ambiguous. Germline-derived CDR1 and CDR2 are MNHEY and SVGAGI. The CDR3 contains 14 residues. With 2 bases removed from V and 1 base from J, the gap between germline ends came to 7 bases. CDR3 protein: CASSYRAGTDTQYF. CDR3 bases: TGTGCCAGCAGTTACCGTGCCGGCACAGATACGCAGTATTTT.

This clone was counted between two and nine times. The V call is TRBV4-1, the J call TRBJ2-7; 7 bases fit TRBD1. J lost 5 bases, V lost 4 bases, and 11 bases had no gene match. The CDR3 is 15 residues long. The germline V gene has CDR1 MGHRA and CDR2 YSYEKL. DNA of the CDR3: TGCGCCAGCAGCCGGACGGGACAGCGATACAACGAGCAGTACTTC. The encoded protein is CASSRTGQRYNEQYF.

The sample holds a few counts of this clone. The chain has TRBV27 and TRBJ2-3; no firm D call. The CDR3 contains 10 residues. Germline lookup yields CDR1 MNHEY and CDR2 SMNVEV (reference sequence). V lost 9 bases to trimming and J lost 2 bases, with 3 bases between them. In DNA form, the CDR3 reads TGTGCCAGTAACACAGATACGCAGTATTTT. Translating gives CASNTDTQYF.

CDR3 loop: CASSSGLAGAEETQYF. Here the CDR3 DNA reads TGTGCCAGCAGCTCCGGACTAGCGGGCGCAGAAGAGACCCAGTACTTC. The chain employs TRBV11-2 and TRBJ2-5, with TRBD2 matching over 11 bases. With 4 bases clipped from V and 3 bases from J, the junction kept 7 bases outside the gene matches. The CDR3 loop spans 16 amino acids. Germline V CDR1 and CDR2: SGHAT, FQNNGV.

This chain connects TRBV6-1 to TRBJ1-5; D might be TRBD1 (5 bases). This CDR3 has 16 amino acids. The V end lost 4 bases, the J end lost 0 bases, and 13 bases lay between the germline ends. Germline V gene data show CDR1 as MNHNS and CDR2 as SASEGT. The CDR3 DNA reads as TGTGCCAGCAGTGTTACTTTGGGACTTAGCAATCAGCCCCAGCATTTT. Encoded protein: CASSVTLGLSNQPQHF.

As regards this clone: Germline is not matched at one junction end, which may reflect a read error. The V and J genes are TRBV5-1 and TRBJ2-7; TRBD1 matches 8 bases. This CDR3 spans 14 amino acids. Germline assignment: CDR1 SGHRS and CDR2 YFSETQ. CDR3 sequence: CASSFRGLSYEQYF. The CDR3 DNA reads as TGTGCCAGCAGCTTCAGGGGGCTGTCCTACGAGCAGTACTTC.

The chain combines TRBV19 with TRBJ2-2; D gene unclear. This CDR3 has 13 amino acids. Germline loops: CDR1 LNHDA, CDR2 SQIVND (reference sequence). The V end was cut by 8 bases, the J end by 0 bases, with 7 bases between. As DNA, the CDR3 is TGTGCCAGTCATTTCGCGAACACCGGGGAGCTGTTTTTT. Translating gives CASHFANTGELFF. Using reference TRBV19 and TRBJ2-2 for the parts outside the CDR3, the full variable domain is DGGITQSPKYLFRKEGQNVTLSCEQNLNHDAMYWYRQDPGQGLRLIYYSQIVNDFQKGDIAEGYSVSREKKESFPLTVTSAQKNPTAFYLCASHFANTGELFFGEGSRLTVL.

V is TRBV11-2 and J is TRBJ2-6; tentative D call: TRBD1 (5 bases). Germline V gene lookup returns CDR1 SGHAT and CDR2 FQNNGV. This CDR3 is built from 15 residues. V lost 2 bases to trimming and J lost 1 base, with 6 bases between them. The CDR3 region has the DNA TGTGCCAGCAGCTTAAAGGGGTCTGGGGCCAACGTCCTGACTTTC. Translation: CASSLKGSGANVLTF.

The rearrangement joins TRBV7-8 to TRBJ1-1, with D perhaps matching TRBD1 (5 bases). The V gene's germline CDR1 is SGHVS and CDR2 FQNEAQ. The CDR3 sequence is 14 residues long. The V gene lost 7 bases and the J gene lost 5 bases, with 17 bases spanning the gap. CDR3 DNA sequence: TGTGCCAGCACCGTACAGGCGAGGGTGACTGAAGCTTTCTTT. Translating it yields CASTVQARVTEAFF.

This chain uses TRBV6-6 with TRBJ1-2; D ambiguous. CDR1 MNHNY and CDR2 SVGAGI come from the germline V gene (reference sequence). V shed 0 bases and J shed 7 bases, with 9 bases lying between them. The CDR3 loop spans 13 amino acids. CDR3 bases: TGTGCCAGCAGTTACTCGGAAACTTTTGGCTACACCTTC. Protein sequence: CASSYSETFGYTF.

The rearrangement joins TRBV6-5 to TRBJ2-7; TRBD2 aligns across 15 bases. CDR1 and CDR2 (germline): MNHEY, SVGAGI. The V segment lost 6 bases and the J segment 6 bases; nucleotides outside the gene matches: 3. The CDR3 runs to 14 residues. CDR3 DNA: TGTGCCAGCAGCTGGGGACTAGCGGGAGGCGAGCAGTACTTC. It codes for CASSWGLAGGEQYF.

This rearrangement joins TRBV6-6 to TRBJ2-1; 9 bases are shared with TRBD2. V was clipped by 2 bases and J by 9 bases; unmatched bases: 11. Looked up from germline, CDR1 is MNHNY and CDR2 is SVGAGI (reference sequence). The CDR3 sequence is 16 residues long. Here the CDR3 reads CASSYPAGTSSSEQFF. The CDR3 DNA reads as TGTGCCAGCAGTTACCCCGCCGGGACTAGCTCCTCTGAGCAGTTCTTC.

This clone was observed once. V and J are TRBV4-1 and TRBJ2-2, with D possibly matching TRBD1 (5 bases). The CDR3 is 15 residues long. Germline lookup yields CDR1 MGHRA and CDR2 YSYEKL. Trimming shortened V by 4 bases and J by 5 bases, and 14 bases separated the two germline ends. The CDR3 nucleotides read TGCGCCAGCAGCCTCGACAGTTCCCGGACCGGGGAGCTGTTTTTT. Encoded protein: CASSLDSSRTGELFF.

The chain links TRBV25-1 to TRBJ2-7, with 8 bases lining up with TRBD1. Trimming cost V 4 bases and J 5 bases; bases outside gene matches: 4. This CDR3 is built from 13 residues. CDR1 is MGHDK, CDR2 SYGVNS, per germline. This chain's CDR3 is CASSATGGNEQYF. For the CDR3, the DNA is TGTGCCAGCAGTGCCACAGGGGGTAACGAGCAGTACTTC.

The CDR3 DNA follows: TGTGCCAGCAGCTTAGGGGGGGCAGGTACTAACTATGGCTACACCTTC. Encoded protein: CASSLGGAGTNYGYTF. The V gene is TRBV11-2, the J gene TRBJ1-2; D perhaps matches TRBD1 (6 bases). The CDR3 has 16 amino acids. With 1 base removed from V and 0 bases from J, the gap between germline ends came to 12 bases. Germline lookup yields CDR1 SGHAT and CDR2 FQNNGV.

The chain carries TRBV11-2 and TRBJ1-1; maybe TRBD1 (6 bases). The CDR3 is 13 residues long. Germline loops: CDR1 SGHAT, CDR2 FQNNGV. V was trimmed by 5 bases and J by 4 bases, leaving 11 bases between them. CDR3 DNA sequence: TGTGCCAGCAGCCCGCAGGGGCCCACTGAAGCTTTCTTT. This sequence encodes CASSPQGPTEAFF. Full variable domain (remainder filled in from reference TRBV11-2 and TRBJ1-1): EAGVAQSPRYKIIEKRQSVAFWCNPISGHATLYWYQQILGQGPKLLIQFQNNGVVDDSQLPKDRFSAERLKGVDSTLKIQPAKLEDSAVYLCASSPQGPTEAFFGQGTRLTVV.

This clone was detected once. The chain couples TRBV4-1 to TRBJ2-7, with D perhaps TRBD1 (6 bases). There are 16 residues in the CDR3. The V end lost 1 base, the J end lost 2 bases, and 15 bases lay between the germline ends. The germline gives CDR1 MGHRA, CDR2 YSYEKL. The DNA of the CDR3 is TGCGCCAGCAGCCAAGGGGATACAGGGTGGGCCTACGAGCAGTACTTC. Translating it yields CASSQGDTGWAYEQYF.